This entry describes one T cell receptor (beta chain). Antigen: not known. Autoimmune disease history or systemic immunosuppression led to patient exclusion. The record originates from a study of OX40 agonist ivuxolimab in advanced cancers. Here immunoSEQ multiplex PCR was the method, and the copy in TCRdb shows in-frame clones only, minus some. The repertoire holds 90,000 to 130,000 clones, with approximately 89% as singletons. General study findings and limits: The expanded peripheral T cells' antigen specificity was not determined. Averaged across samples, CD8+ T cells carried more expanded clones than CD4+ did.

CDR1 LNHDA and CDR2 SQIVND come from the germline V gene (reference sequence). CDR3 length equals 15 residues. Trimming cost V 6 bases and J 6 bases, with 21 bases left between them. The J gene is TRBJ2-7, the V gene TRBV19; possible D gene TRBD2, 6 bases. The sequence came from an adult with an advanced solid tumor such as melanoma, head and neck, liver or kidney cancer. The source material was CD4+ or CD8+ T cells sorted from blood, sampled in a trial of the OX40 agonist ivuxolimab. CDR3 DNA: TGTGCCAGTAGGGCTTCGTCGGGAGTTAAAGGCGAGCAGTACTTC. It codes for CASRASSGVKGEQYF.